This TCR beta chain was captured in a study of blood T cell repertoires in COVID-19. This CDR3 spans 13 amino acids. The V end lost 0 bases, the J end lost 4 bases, and 7 bases lay between the germline ends. Looked up from germline, CDR1 is SGHDT and CDR2 is YYEEEE. Assay used: immunoSEQ multiplex PCR; TCRdb lists only in-frame clones, some missing. This table has a few hundred thousand clones, around nine tenths appearing once. The TCR comes from a woman aged 40 to 50 who had recovered from COVID-19. Sequencing input: PBMCs or T cells enriched from blood (not recorded which). This chain links TRBV5-6 with TRBJ2-5, with D possibly TRBD1 on 6 matching bases. DNA for the CDR3: TGTGCCAGCAGCTTGGACAGGGCAGAGACCCAGTACTTC. Residues: CASSLDRAETQYF.